This passage covers 15 T cell receptor beta chains from one sample sequenced in a study of T-cell memory formation after mild COVID-19. TCRdb ran MiXCR on the 5' RACE reads and lists one entry per CDR3 protein. Here the sample spans fewer than 50,000 distinct CDR3 sequences, less than 8% being singletons. Specimen: PBMCs or a T cell subset sorted from them (not recorded which). The receptor set was obtained from an adult who had mild COVID-19 (a few samples of this study predate the infection). Cell type and time point are not known.

This clonotype was detected ten times or more. The rearrangement joins TRBV5-1 to TRBJ2-7; TRBD2 is a possible D gene (6 bases). The germline V gene encodes CDR1 SGHRS and CDR2 YFSETQ. V lost 4 bases and J lost 6, with 14 bases in between. The CDR3 runs 13 residues. In DNA, the CDR3 is TGCGCCAGCAGCCCCGAAGGGCGGGGCGAGCAGTACTTC. Residues: CASSPEGRGEQYF. Full variable domain (missing parts from reference TRBV5-1 and TRBJ2-7): KAGVTQTPRYLIKTRGQQVTLSCSPISGHRSVSWYQQTPGQGLQFLFEYFSETQRNKGNFPGRFSGRQFSNSRSEMNVSTLELGDSALYLCASSPEGRGEQYFGPGTRLTVT.

This clonotype was counted at least ten times. The genes are TRBV4-3 and TRBJ1-2; a possible D gene is TRBD1 (5 bases). The CDR3 is 15 residues long. Germline CDR1 reads LGHNA; CDR2 reads YSLEER. The V end was cut by 4 bases, the J end by 7 bases, with 19 bases between. The CDR3 region is CASSPETRQGGGYTF. The CDR3 coding sequence is TGCGCCAGCAGCCCCGAGACTCGCCAGGGTGGTGGCTACACCTTC.

This clonotype was detected only a few times. The chain carries TRBV24-1 and TRBJ1-5; unclear D gene. The V end was cut by 5 bases, the J end by 4 bases, with 8 bases between. The CDR3 runs to 13 residues. Germline V gene data show CDR1 as KGHDR and CDR2 as SFDVKD. CDR3 residues: CATSGEGNQPQHF. The DNA of the CDR3 is TGTGCCACCAGTGGTGAGGGAAATCAGCCCCAGCATTTT.

This clonotype was counted many times. This rearrangement joins TRBV7-3 to TRBJ2-3; D assignment may be TRBD1 or TRBD2 (5 bases each). CDR3 size: 17 residues. V was cut by 0 bases and J by 1 base, with 14 bases left in between. Germline assignment: CDR1 SGHTA and CDR2 FQGTGA. DNA for the CDR3: TGTGCCAGCAGCTTAACTTCTCCGGGACGAGGCACAGATACGCAGTATTTT. Amino acid sequence: CASSLTSPGRGTDTQYF.

This clonotype has at least ten counts. The J gene is TRBJ2-3, the V gene TRBV15; no firm D call. From germline, CDR1 is LNHNV and CDR2 YYDKDF (reference sequence). The CDR3 length is 15 residues. V lost 1 base, J lost 1 base, and 9 bases lay in between. The CDR3: CATSRVSSRTDTQYF. In DNA, the CDR3 is TGTGCCACCAGCAGAGTCTCGTCCCGCACAGATACGCAGTATTTT. The whole variable domain, filled in from reference TRBV15 and TRBJ2-3, reads DAMVIQNPRYQVTQFGKPVTLSCSQTLNHNVMYWYQQKSSQAPKLLFHYYDKDFNNEADTPDNFQSRRPNTSFCFLDIRSPGLGDTAMYLCATSRVSSRTDTQYFGPGTRLTVL.

This clonotype was observed many times. V is TRBV7-9 and J is TRBJ1-5, with 7 bases that match TRBD1. CDR3 length equals 17 residues. Germline V gene lookup returns CDR1 SEHNR and CDR2 FQNEAQ (reference sequence). The V gene end was trimmed by 5 bases and the J gene end by 7 bases; junction bases not matched to a gene: 17. The CDR3 loop reads CASSPESTGWNGQPQHF. CDR3 bases: TGTGCCAGCAGCCCAGAATCGACAGGGTGGAATGGACAGCCCCAGCATTTT.

This clonotype was seen a handful of times. V gene TRBV11-3 combines with J gene TRBJ2-3; tentatively, D is TRBD1 or TRBD2 (5 bases each). The CDR3 extends over 20 amino acids. V was cut by 5 bases and J by 0 bases, with 27 bases left in between. Germline V lookup: CDR1 SGHNT, CDR2 YENEEA. CDR3 coding DNA: TGTGCCAGCAGCCCATGCGGAAACAGGTGGACTTACCGCAGCACAGATACGCAGTATTTT. It codes for CASSPCGNRWTYRSTDTQYF.

This clonotype was recorded at least ten times. The rearrangement uses TRBV7-2 and TRBJ2-7; D possibly corresponds to TRBD1 (6 bases). This CDR3 has 16 amino acids. V lost 1 base and J lost 3, with 16 bases in between. Germline V gene sequence: CDR1 SGHTA, CDR2 FQGNSA. CDR3 sequence: CASSLGLVGRGYEQYF. CDR3 DNA: TGTGCCAGCAGCTTAGGGCTGGTGGGCAGGGGCTACGAGCAGTACTTC.

At least ten counts were recorded for this clonotype. J is TRBJ2-1 and V is TRBV5-5; 9 positions agree with TRBD2. Germline trimming cut 4 bases from V and 4 bases from J; bases unmatched to any gene: 6. The germline gives CDR1 SGHKS, CDR2 YYEKEE (reference sequence). The CDR3 has 15 amino acids. This CDR3 reads CASSRSGGTYNEQFF. The CDR3 DNA reads as TGTGCCAGCAGCCGTAGCGGGGGAACATACAATGAGCAGTTCTTC.

The table lists this clonotype with a few counts. This chain links TRBV20-1 with TRBJ1-4; no reliable D call. V was trimmed by 6 bases and J by 0 bases, leaving 11 bases between them. The germline V gene encodes CDR1 DFQATT and CDR2 SNEGSKA (reference sequence). The CDR3 sequence is 14 residues long. The CDR3 sequence: CSARKVPTNEKLFF. In DNA form, the CDR3 reads TGCAGTGCCCGGAAGGTCCCAACTAATGAAAAACTGTTTTTT.

The V and J genes are TRBV5-1 and TRBJ2-3; TRBD2 agrees at 10 bases. V shed 2 bases, J shed 7 bases, and the junction held 10 bases outside the gene matches. Germline lookup yields CDR1 SGHRS and CDR2 YFSETQ. This CDR3 spans 16 amino acids. The CDR3 DNA follows: TGCGCCAGCAGCTTAATAGCGGGGGGCCCCATGAATACGCAGTATTTT. This translates into CASSLIAGGPMNTQYF.

This clonotype occurred many times. The chain uses TRBV10-3 and TRBJ2-3, with D perhaps matching TRBD1 (5 bases). The CDR3 is 14 residues long. With 4 bases removed from V and 0 bases from J, the gap between germline ends came to 8 bases. CDR1 and CDR2 from the germline V gene are ENHRY and SYGVKD. CDR3 protein: CAISVQGSTDTQYF. CDR3 bases: TGTGCCATCAGTGTTCAGGGAAGCACAGATACGCAGTATTTT.

This clonotype has at least ten counts. V is TRBV30 and J is TRBJ2-1, with 11 bases lining up with TRBD2. V lost 6 bases to trimming and J lost 6 bases; unmatched junction nucleotides: 4. The CDR3 length is 13 residues. Germline V gives CDR1 GTSNPN, CDR2 SVGIG (reference sequence). The CDR3 protein is CACLAGGVNEQFF. The CDR3 bases are TGTGCCTGCTTAGCGGGGGGGGTCAATGAGCAGTTCTTC.

This clonotype was recorded at least ten times. This chain links TRBV27 with TRBJ2-7, with D perhaps matching TRBD1 (6 bases). V was cut by 5 bases and J by 3 bases, with 11 bases left in between. This CDR3 region has 13 residues. Germline V CDR1 and CDR2: MNHEY, SMNVEV (reference sequence). CDR3: CASSAGQHYEQYF. The CDR3 DNA is TGTGCCAGCAGTGCTGGACAGCACTACGAGCAGTACTTC.

Only a few counts were recorded for this clonotype. This chain connects TRBV12-3 or TRBV12-4 to TRBJ2-3; 10 nucleotides line up with TRBD2. The CDR3 spans 16 residues. V gave up 3 bases and J gave up 2 bases; unmatched junction bases: 5. The CDR3 nucleotides are TGTGCCAGCAGTTTGGCTAGCGGGGGAGCCACAGATACGCAGTATTTT. It yields the protein CASSLASGGATDTQYF.